These 4 T cell receptor beta chains originate from one sample sequenced in a study of T-cell memory formation after mild COVID-19. TCRdb re-analysed the 5' RACE reads in MiXCR, keeping a single row per CDR3 protein. The sample holds tens of thousands of distinct CDR3 sequences, roughly 6.1% seen once. Sequenced sample: PBMCs or a T cell subset sorted from them (not recorded which). The receptors here all came from an adult who had mild COVID-19 (a few samples of this study predate the infection). Cell type and time point are not known.

This clonotype has just a few counts. The chain has TRBV3-1 and TRBJ2-7, with 7 bases lining up with TRBD1. After removal of 4 bases from V and 4 bases from J, the junction contained 10 bases not matched to a gene. The CDR3 is made up of 15 amino acids. Germline V lookup: CDR1 LGHDT, CDR2 YNNKEL (reference sequence). The CDR3 sequence: CASSPRSGQRYEQYF. The CDR3 bases are TGTGCCAGCAGCCCTCGATCGGGACAGCGGTACGAGCAGTACTTC.

This chain uses TRBV18 with TRBJ2-3; no firm D call. Germline CDR1 KGHSH, CDR2 LQKENI. The length of the CDR3 is 16 residues. V gave up 3 bases and J gave up 1 base, with 14 bases separating them. The chain's CDR3 is CASSPPLGQGTDTQYF. Written as DNA, the CDR3 is TGTGCCAGCTCACCCCCTCTAGGCCAGGGCACAGATACGCAGTATTTT.

This clonotype was picked up many times. The chain couples TRBV5-1 to TRBJ1-2, with 9 bases fitting TRBD1. Unmatched junction bases numbered 5, after V lost 3 bases and J lost 5 bases. Germline CDR1 and CDR2: SGHRS and YFSETQ. The CDR3 runs to 14 residues. The CDR3 here is CASSSEGTGYGYTF. In DNA form, the CDR3 reads TGCGCCAGCAGCTCGGAGGGGACAGGGTATGGCTACACCTTC.

The rearrangement joins TRBV5-1 to TRBJ2-5; D is possibly TRBD1 or TRBD2 (5 bases each). The CDR3 contains 15 residues. The germline V gene encodes CDR1 SGHRS and CDR2 YFSETQ. V dropped 4 bases and J dropped 4 bases, with 17 bases sitting between them. In DNA form, the CDR3 reads TGCGCCAGCAGCCTCGGATCGAGGGGACGAGAGACCCAGTACTTC. Translating gives CASSLGSRGRETQYF.